Sequencing of this TCR beta chain was carried out in a study of blood T cell repertoires in COVID-19. Study as a whole: Material from acute and convalescent COVID-19 was sourced from the United States, Italy and Spain. Sample material is recorded as cDNA or gDNA derived from T cells, B-cell-depleted T cells, or PBMCs.

Original processing notes: It was from reference gene primer amplification that nucleated cell counts were estimated. Data came from immunoSEQ multiplex PCR; TCRdb stores just in-frame clones and leaves some out. V, J and clone size are taken as reported in that table, and D and trimming were inferred from the DNA itself. The profile covers some 80,000 clones, with approximately 86% appearing a single time and 4.5% to 5.5% taken by the ten largest. CDR1 is LNHDA and CDR2 is SQIVND in the germline V gene (reference sequence). CDR3 size: 15 residues. J gave up 3 bases and V 7 bases, and 11 bases lay outside the gene matches.

Sequenced material: peripheral blood. The receptor comes from a man aged 50 to 60 with active or convalescent COVID-19. This chain uses TRBV19 with TRBJ1-2, with 7 positions matching TRBD1. This chain's CDR3 is CASTSWRGQDYGYTF. The CDR3 coding sequence is TGTGCCAGTACCTCTTGGAGGGGGCAAGACTATGGCTACACCTTC.